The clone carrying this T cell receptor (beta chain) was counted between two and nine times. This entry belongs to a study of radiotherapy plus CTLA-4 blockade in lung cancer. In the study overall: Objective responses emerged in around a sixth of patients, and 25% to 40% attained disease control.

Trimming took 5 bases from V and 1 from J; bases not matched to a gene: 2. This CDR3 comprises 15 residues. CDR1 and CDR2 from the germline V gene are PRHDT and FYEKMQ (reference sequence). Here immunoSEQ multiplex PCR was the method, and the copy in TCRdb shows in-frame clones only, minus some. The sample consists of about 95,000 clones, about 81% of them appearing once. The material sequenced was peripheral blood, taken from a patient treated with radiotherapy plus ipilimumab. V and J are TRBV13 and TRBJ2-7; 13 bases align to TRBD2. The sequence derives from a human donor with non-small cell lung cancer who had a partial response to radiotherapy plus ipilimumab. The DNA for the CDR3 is TGTGCCAGCAGCGAGGGACTAGCGGGATCCTACGAGCAGTACTTC. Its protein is CASSEGLAGSYEQYF.